The clone carrying this T cell receptor (beta chain) was seen ten or more times. These data are taken from a study of immune characterization of retroperitoneal liposarcoma. Trimming took 4 bases from V and 5 from J, leaving 25 bases between them. This CDR3 comprises 18 residues. The germline gives CDR1 MNHEY, CDR2 SMNVEV (reference sequence). One entry per CDR3 protein, called by TCRdb with MiXCR from the PCR reads. This table holds over 9,000 distinct CDR3 sequences, roughly 26% found once. The TCR was taken from a male donor with retroperitoneal liposarcoma. This chain uses TRBV27 with TRBJ2-3; possibly TRBD1 for D (10 bases). The material sequenced was tumor tissue. CDR3 nucleotides: TGTGCCAGCAGTTCCCCCGCGGGGGGGACAGGGGTGGTAGATACGCAGTATTTT. Its protein is CASSSPAGGTGVVDTQYF.